Below, 11 T cell receptor beta chains from the same sample are listed, as sequenced in a study of cytomegalovirus exposure and HLA in healthy donors. Assay: immunoSEQ multiplex PCR; the TCRdb copy retains only in-frame clones and omits some. Here the sample spans over 120,000 clones, over 80% being singletons. The sample consisted of PBMCs. These TCRs come from a woman in her 30s in good health and CMV-seropositive.

The chain recombines TRBV7-6 with TRBJ2-1; a possible D gene is TRBD2 (7 bases). V lost 1 base, J lost 7 bases, and 20 bases lay in between. The CDR3 has 17 amino acids. CDR1 and CDR2 (germline): SGHVS, FNYEAQ. The CDR3 protein is CASSLGVGGGPGNEQFF. DNA for the CDR3: TGTGCCAGCAGCTTAGGGGTAGGGGGAGGGCCGGGGAATGAGCAGTTCTTC.

This sequence joins TRBV7-2 and TRBJ1-5; D not certain. V was clipped by 5 bases and J by 7 bases, with 12 bases between them. CDR1 SGHTA and CDR2 FQGNSA come from the germline V gene. This CDR3 contains 13 residues. The CDR3 here is CASSPRTGQPQHF. The CDR3 nucleotides read TGTGCCAGCAGCCCCAGGACGGGACAGCCCCAGCATTTT.

This chain links TRBV11-2 with TRBJ2-5; possible D gene TRBD1, 5 bases. V was clipped by 0 bases and J by 3 bases, with 5 bases between them. In germline, CDR1 is SGHAT, CDR2 FQNNGV. The CDR3 is made up of 13 amino acids. The CDR3 coding sequence is TGTGCCAGCAGCTTAGAAGGGGAAGAGACCCAGTACTTC. Residues: CASSLEGEETQYF. The whole variable domain, filled in from reference TRBV11-2 and TRBJ2-5, reads EAGVAQSPRYKIIEKRQSVAFWCNPISGHATLYWYQQILGQGPKLLIQFQNNGVVDDSQLPKDRFSAERLKGVDSTLKIQPAKLEDSAVYLCASSLEGEETQYFGPGTRLLVL.

CDR3 coding DNA: TGTGCCAGCAGCCCCATAGCTGGGAGTCACAATGAGCAGTTCTTC. It is translated as CASSPIAGSHNEQFF. This sequence joins TRBV11-2 and TRBJ2-1; a possible D gene is TRBD2 (5 bases). The CDR3 has 15 amino acids. With 5 bases removed from V and 5 bases from J, the gap between germline ends came to 16 bases. Germline CDR1 SGHAT, CDR2 FQNNGV.

As concerns this clone: This specimen includes other DNA sequences encoding the same CDR3. CDR3: CASKAGGTDTQYF. In DNA, the CDR3 is TGTGCCAGCAAAGCGGGGGGAACAGATACGCAGTATTTT. J is TRBJ2-3 and V is TRBV2; 9 bases match TRBD2. Germline CDR1 is SNHLY and CDR2 is FYNNEI. J gave up 3 bases and V 7 bases, and 2 bases lay outside the gene matches. The CDR3 is 13 residues long. Variable domain in full (rest from reference TRBV2 and TRBJ2-3): EPEVTQTPSHQVTQMGQEVILRCVPISNHLYFYWYRQILGQKVEFLVSFYNNEISEKSEIFDDQFSVERPDGSNFTLKIRSTKLEDSAMYFCASKAGGTDTQYFGPGTRLTVL.

The chain is built from TRBV28 and TRBJ1-5, with D possibly being TRBD1 (6 bases). This CDR3 is built from 14 residues. Germline V CDR1 and CDR2: MDHEN, SYDVKM. Between the trimmed V and J ends, which lost 6 bases and 11 bases, there was a span of 20 bases. The CDR3 coding sequence is TGTGCCAGCAGCATGCCGGGGGGACACCTCGCCCAGCATTTT. This translates into CASSMPGGHLAQHF. Full variable domain (remainder filled in from reference TRBV28 and TRBJ1-5): DVKVTQSSRYLVKRTGEKVFLECVQDMDHENMFWYRQDPGLGLRLIYFSYDVKMKEKGDIPEGYSVSREKKERFSLILESASTNQTSMYLCASSMPGGHLAQHFGDGTRLSIL.

This chain links TRBV25-1 with TRBJ2-1; possibly TRBD1 for D (5 bases). The CDR3 runs to 14 residues. CDR1 and CDR2 (germline): MGHDK, SYGVNS. V was trimmed by 4 bases and J by 5 bases, leaving 12 bases between them. The CDR3 sequence is CASSAQGVNNEQFF. The DNA of the CDR3 is TGTGCCAGCAGTGCCCAGGGCGTCAACAATGAGCAGTTCTTC.

The chain uses TRBV6-6 and TRBJ2-7, with TRBD2 matching over 7 bases. The CDR3 length is 16 residues. Germline assignment: CDR1 MNHNY and CDR2 SVGAGI (reference sequence). Trimming removed 0 bases from V and 1 base from J; junction bases left unmatched: 6. The CDR3 is CASSYSGGSSSYEQYF. CDR3 nucleotides: TGTGCCAGCAGTTACTCGGGCGGGAGTTCTTCCTACGAGCAGTACTTC.

This rearrangement joins TRBV13 to TRBJ2-2, with 9 bases lining up with TRBD1. CDR1 PRHDT and CDR2 FYEKMQ come from the germline V gene (reference sequence). V lost 2 bases and J lost 5; bases outside the gene matches: 6. CDR3 length: 16 residues. The CDR3 protein is CASSLYDRGKTGELFF. The DNA for the CDR3 is TGTGCCAGCAGCTTATATGACAGGGGGAAAACCGGGGAGCTGTTTTTT.

This sequence joins TRBV4-1 and TRBJ2-7; possible D gene TRBD2, 5 bases. CDR1 and CDR2 (germline): MGHRA, YSYEKL. CDR3 length: 15 amino acids. The ends were cut back, 0 bases at V and 4 bases at J, with 13 bases in the middle. The CDR3 spells CASSQEYSVPYEQYF. CDR3 DNA sequence: TGCGCCAGCAGCCAAGAATATAGCGTCCCTTACGAGCAGTACTTC.

The chain recombines TRBV6-1 with TRBJ2-5; 8 nucleotides match TRBD2. In germline, CDR1 is MNHNS, CDR2 SASEGT. The CDR3 runs to 13 residues. With 6 bases clipped from V and 5 bases from J, the junction kept 5 bases outside the gene matches. CDR3 region: CASSRTSLETQYF. CDR3 DNA: TGTGCCAGCAGCCGGACTAGCCTGGAGACCCAGTACTTC.